This T cell receptor beta chain was captured by sequencing in a study of identifying expanded T cells in peripheral blood (dated by TCRdb to the late 2010s). Some background on the complete study: Technical replicates were generated by sequencing separate aliquots of the same genomic DNA pool, with four replicates compared pairwise. Results and caveats for the whole study, not just this receptor: The beta-binomial model significantly reduced the number of clones called differentially abundant and the false-positive rate across all healthy-donor time intervals. The binomial model flagged approximately 1.1 differentially abundant clones between technical replicates but 15 to 17 over two weeks and around 20 over about four weeks. It was expected by the authors that biological variance in healthy repertoires might increase further over much longer intervals, such as months to years. Across all healthy donors, variance in clone template counts between approximately 2-week samples was found to increase significantly with total template count.

The immunoSEQ Assay, which uses bias-controlled multiplex PCR amplification of genomic DNA, was used to profile TCRbeta CDR3 regions. In the paper's pipeline: The absolute abundance of each unique TCRbeta CDR3 region was quantified after sequences were collapsed and filtered. Differential abundance was tested with two models: a binomial (Fisher-equivalent) model and a beta-binomial model that adds time-dependent variance fitted from healthy donors. Clones with fewer than 5 combined templates were removed, and a clone was called differentially abundant if the clone's Benjamini-Hochberg FDR was below 0.01. In the beta-binomial model, variance was expressed as a function of the total template count across the two samples, in the form v = (b*log(k)+a)^2. TCRdb took this table from immuneACCESS and kept in-frame rearrangements with V and J called. Such tables lack part of the clones; where checked against another copy, unresolved V genes explain under half of the gap, and the rest is unexplained. That table supplies the V and J calls and clone size; D and trimming were determined from the DNA. Recorded for this sample are tens of thousands of clones; about 83% of them occurred a single time. Clones ranked in the top ten supply about 20% of the sample.

Measured from the cysteine to the phenylalanine, the CDR3 is 16 residues long. Only the CDR3 portion is preserved as DNA: 48 bases, with reading frame beginning at the first base. Trimming costs V 4 bases and J 0 bases, and their ends lie 13 bases apart. The germline V gene gives CDR1 as MNHNS and CDR2 as SASEGT. A word on this clone: This receptor's antigen is unknown. No base quality values were provided; no much bigger clone lies one nucleotide off.

During the collection period, no immune events, such as infections, were documented for the healthy donors. Time-dependent variance in a beta-binomial model of T-cell clone differential abundance was calibrated using healthy-donor blood repertoires as a training cohort. The training cohort included around 10 healthy donors, of whom 3 were female and 7 were male. An age range of roughly 29 to 65 years, with an average of about 45 years, was recorded for the donors. Whole blood, obtained from a commercial supplier, was collected from each healthy donor at three time points spaced approximately two weeks apart. For immunosequencing, genomic DNA was extracted from unsorted whole blood.

The chain is made from TRBV6-1 and TRBJ2-1; the D gene could be TRBD1 or TRBD2, each one agreeing over 6 bases. Sequenced: blood. The receptor's source is a person aged 18-69 years in good health. The CDR3 region: CASSGGAPASYNEQFF. The DNA sequence reads TGTGCCAGCAGTGGGGGGGCACCTGCCTCCTACAATGAGCAGTTCTTC.